In its sample, the clone carrying this T cell receptor (beta chain) was seen a few times. CDR3 length: 15 residues. Germline V lookup: CDR1 SNHLY, CDR2 FYNNEI. V shed 0 bases and J shed 2 bases, with 11 bases lying between them. The data belong to a study of CD8+ T cells in alopecia areata. Study-level background: Treatment of the treated patients consisted of oral tofacitinib, 5 to 10 mg twice daily. Once tofacitinib had been taken for 6 to 18 months, 6 months off drug followed.

RNA extraction was followed by reverse transcription into cDNA, which acted as the sequencing template. The protocol was immunoSEQ multiplex PCR, while the TCRdb copy is restricted to in-frame clones and leaves out a portion. The table lists 150,000 or so clones, around 87% of them singletons, with roughly 16% in the top ten. V is TRBV2 and J is TRBJ2-7; D perhaps matches TRBD2 (7 bases). Sequencing used CD8+ T cells sorted from blood, obtained at week 0. The source is a human donor with alopecia areata. In DNA, the CDR3 is TGTGCCAGCAGTGAAGCGCTCGGGGGGCCCTACGAGCAGTACTTC. This gives the protein CASSEALGGPYEQYF.